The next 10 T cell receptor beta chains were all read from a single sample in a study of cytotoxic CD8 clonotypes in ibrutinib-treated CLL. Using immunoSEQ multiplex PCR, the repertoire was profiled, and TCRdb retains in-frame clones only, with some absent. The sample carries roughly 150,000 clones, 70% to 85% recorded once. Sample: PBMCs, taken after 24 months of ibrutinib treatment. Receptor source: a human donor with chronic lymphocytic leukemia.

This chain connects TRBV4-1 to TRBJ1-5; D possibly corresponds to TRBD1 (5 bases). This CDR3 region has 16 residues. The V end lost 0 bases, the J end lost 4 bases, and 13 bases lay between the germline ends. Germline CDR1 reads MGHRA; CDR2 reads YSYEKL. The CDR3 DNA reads TGCGCCAGCAGCCAAGATACTCGAAGGGGAAATCAGCCCCAGCATTTT. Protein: CASSQDTRRGNQPQHF.

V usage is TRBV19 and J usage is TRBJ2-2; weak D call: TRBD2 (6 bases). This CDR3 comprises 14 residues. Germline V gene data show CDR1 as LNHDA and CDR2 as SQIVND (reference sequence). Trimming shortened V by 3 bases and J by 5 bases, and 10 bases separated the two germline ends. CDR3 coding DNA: TGTGCCAGTAGTATTGGGGGGACTACCGGGGAGCTGTTTTTT. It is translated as CASSIGGTTGELFF.

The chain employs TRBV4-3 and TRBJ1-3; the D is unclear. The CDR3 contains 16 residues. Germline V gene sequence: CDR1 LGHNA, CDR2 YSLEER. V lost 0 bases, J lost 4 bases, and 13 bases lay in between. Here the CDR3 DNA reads TGCGCCAGCAGCCAAGAGGCAGGCCCAGGAGGAAACACCATATATTTT. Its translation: CASSQEAGPGGNTIYF.

CDR3 in DNA: TGTGCCAGCAGTGGGTACAGGGAGGGCTATGGCTACACCTTC. Translation: CASSGYREGYGYTF. The V and J genes are TRBV6-5 and TRBJ1-2; possibly TRBD1 for D (6 bases). Trimming cost V 5 bases and J 4 bases, with 14 bases left between them. Looked up from germline, CDR1 is MNHEY and CDR2 is SVGAGI. The CDR3 extends over 14 amino acids.

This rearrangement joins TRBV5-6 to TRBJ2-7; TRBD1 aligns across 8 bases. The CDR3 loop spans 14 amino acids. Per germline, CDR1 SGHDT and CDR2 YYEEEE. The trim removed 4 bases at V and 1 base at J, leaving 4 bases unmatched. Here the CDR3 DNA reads TGTGCCAGCAGCCCTAGACAGGGGTCCTACGAGCAGTACTTC. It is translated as CASSPRQGSYEQYF.

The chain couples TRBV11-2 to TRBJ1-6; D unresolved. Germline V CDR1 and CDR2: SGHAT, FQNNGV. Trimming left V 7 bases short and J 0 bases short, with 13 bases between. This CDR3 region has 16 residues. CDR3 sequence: CASIRGESSYNSPLHF. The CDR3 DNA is TGTGCCAGCATCCGTGGGGAATCCTCCTATAATTCACCCCTCCACTTT.

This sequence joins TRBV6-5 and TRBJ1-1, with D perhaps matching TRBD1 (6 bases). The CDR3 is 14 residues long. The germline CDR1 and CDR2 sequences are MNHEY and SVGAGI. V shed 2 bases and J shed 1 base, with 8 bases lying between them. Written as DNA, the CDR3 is TGTGCCAGCAGTTACGTCAGGGGGAACACTGAAGCTTTCTTT. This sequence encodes CASSYVRGNTEAFF.

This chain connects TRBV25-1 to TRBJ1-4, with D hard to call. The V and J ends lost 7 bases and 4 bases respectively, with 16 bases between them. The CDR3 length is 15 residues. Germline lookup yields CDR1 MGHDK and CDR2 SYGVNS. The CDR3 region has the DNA TGTGCCAGCACCCATTGGACGGGAAGTAATGAAAAACTGTTTTTT. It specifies CASTHWTGSNEKLFF.

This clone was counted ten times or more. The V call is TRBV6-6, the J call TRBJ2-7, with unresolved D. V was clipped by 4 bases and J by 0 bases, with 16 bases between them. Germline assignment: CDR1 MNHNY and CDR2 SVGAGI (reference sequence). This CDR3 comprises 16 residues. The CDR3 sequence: CASSSSRPIFSYEQYF. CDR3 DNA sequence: TGTGCCAGCAGTTCCTCAAGGCCTATTTTCTCCTACGAGCAGTACTTC.

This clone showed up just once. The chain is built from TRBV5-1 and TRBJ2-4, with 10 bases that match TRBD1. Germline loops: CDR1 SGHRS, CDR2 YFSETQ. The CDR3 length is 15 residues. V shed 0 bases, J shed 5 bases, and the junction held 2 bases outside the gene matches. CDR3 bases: TGCGCCAGCAGCTTGGATGGACAGGGGGAAAACATTCAGTACTTC. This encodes CASSLDGQGENIQYF. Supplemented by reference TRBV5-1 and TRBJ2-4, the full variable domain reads KAGVTQTPRYLIKTRGQQVTLSCSPISGHRSVSWYQQTPGQGLQFLFEYFSETQRNKGNFPGRFSGRQFSNSRSEMNVSTLELGDSALYLCASSLDGQGENIQYFGAGTRLSVL.